A selection of T cell receptor beta chains follows, all from one sample in a study of blood T cells in healthy people across ages. TCRdb re-analysed the 5' RACE reads in MiXCR, keeping a single row per CDR3 protein. Counted here are about 1.4 million distinct CDR3 sequences, roughly 64% occurring once; the ten biggest clones make up 6.5% to 8.5%. Source material: blood. These receptors came from a man younger than 30 in good health. Each CDR3 is given with its conserved first and last residue. The D gene is left open where the match is weak. Part of the rows lack a size; the others show once, few, many or a class for expanded clones.

D: TRBD2; V: TRBV12-3/TRBV12-4; J: TRBJ2-1; size: once; CDR3: CASSLGGLAGINEQFF; DNA: TGTGCCAGCAGTTTAGGAGGACTAGCGGGGATCAATGAGCAGTTCTTC
D: -; V: TRBV7-9; J: TRBJ2-7; size: once; CDR3: CASSLGRIGGKVHEQYF; DNA: TGTGCCAGCAGCTTAGGCAGAATTGGCGGGAAAGTGCACGAGCAGTACTTC
D: -; V: TRBV7-2; J: TRBJ1-4; size: -; CDR3: CASSFLNSGNEKLFF; DNA: TGTGCCAGCAGCTTCCTGAACAGCGGTAATGAAAAACTGTTTTTT
D: TRBD2; V: TRBV5-1; J: TRBJ2-1; size: few; CDR3: CASTLGGGGHNEQFF; DNA: TGCGCCAGCACCCTTGGTGGGGGAGGGCACAATGAGCAGTTCTTC
D: -; V: TRBV6-1; J: TRBJ2-1; size: -; CDR3: CASSDWGNEQFF; DNA: TGTGCCAGCAGTGATTGGGGGAATGAGCAGTTCTTC
D: -; V: TRBV20-1; J: TRBJ2-3; size: -; CDR3: CSARVFPRVPSLGTDTQYF; DNA: TGCAGTGCTAGAGTATTCCCGCGGGTTCCTTCCCTGGGAACAGATACGCAGTATTTT
D: -; V: TRBV21-1; J: TRBJ1-2; size: -; CDR3: CASSTPCGQGNGYTF; DNA: TGTGCCAGCAGCACCCCCTGTGGGCAGGGAAATGGCTACACCTTC
D: -; V: TRBV28; J: TRBJ1-1; size: -; CDR3: CASSLETRTMNTEAFF; DNA: TGTGCCAGCAGTTTAGAAACACGGACTATGAACACTGAAGCTTTCTTT
D: TRBD1; V: TRBV12-5; J: TRBJ2-7; size: -; CDR3: CASATKSGTGAYEQYF; DNA: TGTGCTAGTGCCACAAAATCCGGGACAGGGGCCTACGAGCAGTACTTC
D: -; V: TRBV18; J: TRBJ2-3; size: -; CDR3: CASSPYQSSTDTQYF; DNA: TGTGCCAGCTCACCATACCAGTCTAGCACAGATACGCAGTATTTT
D: -; V: TRBV12-3/TRBV12-4; J: TRBJ2-3; size: -; CDR3: CASSLGSGKRDTQYF; DNA: TGTGCCAGCAGTTTAGGGTCCGGAAAGAGAGATACGCAGTATTTT
D: -; V: TRBV3-1; J: TRBJ2-4; size: -; CDR3: CASSLREETPLQYF; DNA: TGTGCCAGCAGCCTCCGAGAGGAGACCCCGTTGCAGTACTTC
D: TRBD2; V: TRBV4-2; J: TRBJ2-7; size: -; CDR3: CASSQVSGLASSSYEQYF; DNA: TGTGCCAGCAGCCAAGTATCAGGACTAGCGAGTAGCTCCTACGAGCAGTACTTC
D: TRBD2; V: TRBV10-2; J: TRBJ2-1; size: -; CDR3: CASSATSGEYSGRNEQFF; DNA: TGCGCCAGCAGTGCGACTAGCGGAGAGTATTCGGGTCGGAATGAGCAGTTCTTC
D: TRBD1; V: TRBV6-2/TRBV6-3; J: TRBJ2-4; size: few; CDR3: CASIRTGRFEQYF; DNA: TGTGCCAGCATACGGACAGGGAGGTTTGAGCAGTACTTC
D: TRBD2; V: TRBV28; J: TRBJ2-7; size: -; CDR3: CASSPEREPPFYEQYF; DNA: TGTGCCAGCAGTCCCGAGCGGGAGCCCCCTTTCTACGAGCAGTACTTC
D: -; V: TRBV7-6; J: TRBJ1-2; size: -; CDR3: CASSHEGGYGYTF; DNA: TGTGCCAGCAGCCACGAGGGGGGGTATGGCTACACCTTC
D: -; V: TRBV7-9; J: TRBJ2-1; size: -; CDR3: CASSLVLGSYNEQFF; DNA: TGTGCCAGCAGCTTAGTTCTCGGCTCCTACAATGAGCAGTTCTTC
D: TRBD2; V: TRBV30; J: TRBJ2-1; size: few; CDR3: CAWKSGRGWGEQFF; DNA: TGTGCCTGGAAGAGCGGGAGGGGCTGGGGTGAGCAGTTCTTC
D: TRBD1; V: TRBV6-2/TRBV6-3; J: TRBJ1-2; size: -; CDR3: CASHRTTGLYGYTF; DNA: TGTGCCAGCCACCGAACGACAGGGCTCTATGGCTACACCTTC
D: TRBD1; V: TRBV4-2; J: TRBJ1-5; size: -; CDR3: CASSQGQGSQPQHF; DNA: TGTGCCAGCAGCCAAGGACAGGGCAGTCAGCCCCAGCATTTT
D: -; V: TRBV28; J: TRBJ2-7; size: -; CDR3: CASSLPGQPKSYEQYF; DNA: TGTGCCAGCAGTTTACCAGGACAGCCGAAATCCTACGAGCAGTACTTC
D: -; V: TRBV7-2; J: TRBJ2-5; size: -; CDR3: CASSLGGQGTQETQYF; DNA: TGTGCCAGCAGCTTAGGCGGGCAGGGGACCCAAGAGACCCAGTACTTC
D: TRBD1; V: TRBV25-1; J: TRBJ2-7; size: -; CDR3: CASQGRAGGYEQYF; DNA: TGTGCCTCCCAAGGGCGGGCAGGGGGCTACGAGCAGTACTTC
D: -; V: TRBV20-1; J: TRBJ2-5; size: once; CDR3: CSARRIRYSYNEQYF; DNA: TGCAGTGCTAGACGAATCCGGTACTCCTACAATGAGCAGTACTTC
D: TRBD2; V: TRBV12-3/TRBV12-4; J: TRBJ2-3; size: -; CDR3: CASSTSGAGGTDTQYF; DNA: TGTGCCAGCAGTACCTCGGGTGCGGGAGGGACAGATACGCAGTATTTT
D: TRBD2; V: TRBV11-2; J: TRBJ2-7; size: -; CDR3: CASSFGTSGRASYEQYF; DNA: TGTGCCAGCAGCTTCGGTACAAGCGGGAGGGCATCCTACGAGCAGTACTTC
D: -; V: TRBV2; J: TRBJ2-5; size: once; CDR3: CASSGPPNETQYF; DNA: TGTGCCAGCAGTGGTCCCCCTAATGAGACCCAGTACTTC
D: -; V: TRBV27; J: TRBJ1-5; size: -; CDR3: CASSPEHGMAQHF; DNA: TGTGCCAGCAGTCCCGAACACGGTATGGCCCAGCATTTT
D: TRBD1; V: TRBV3-1; J: TRBJ2-7; size: -; CDR3: CASSQDGRGREQYF; DNA: TGTGCCAGCAGCCAAGATGGAAGGGGGCGCGAGCAGTACTTC
D: TRBD1; V: TRBV6-5; J: TRBJ1-2; size: -; CDR3: CASSYSGTGNGYTF; DNA: TGTGCCAGCAGTTACTCCGGGACAGGGAATGGCTACACCTTC
D: -; V: TRBV4-1; J: TRBJ2-5; size: -; CDR3: CASSQGRLGETQYF; DNA: TGCGCCAGCAGCCAAGGGCGCTTGGGCGAGACCCAGTACTTC
D: -; V: TRBV29-1; J: TRBJ2-3; size: -; CDR3: CSVDLRGHRSTDTQYF; DNA: TGCAGCGTTGACCTGCGAGGCCACCGGAGCACAGATACGCAGTATTTT